The 19 T cell receptor beta chains given below trace back to one sample, sequenced in a study of glioma-infiltrating T cells after dendritic cell vaccination (dated by TCRdb to the mid-2010s). Library prep was done by the immunoSEQ multiplex PCR assay. TCRdb's version of the immuneACCESS table is confined to in-frame rearrangements and falls short of the full clone set. An unresolved V gene accounts for under half of the shortfall where checked; the remainder is of unknown origin. In all, the sample holds roughly 82,000 clones, and 85% to 90% of those were seen once. Of the sample, approximately 3.4% falls within the top ten clones. Sequenced material: blood, taken before dendritic cell vaccination. These receptors were obtained from a human donor with glioblastoma.

This chain connects TRBV6-6 to TRBJ1-5; TRBD1 might be the D (5 bases). The CDR3 has 12 amino acids. In germline, CDR1 is MNHNY, CDR2 SVGAGI (reference sequence). V lost 6 bases to trimming and J lost 8 bases, with 11 bases between them. The CDR3 bases are TGTGCCAGCAGCCGACCGGGGGAGCCCCAGCATTTT. Translated, it gives CASSRPGEPQHF.

This sequence joins TRBV5-4 and TRBJ2-5, with 12 positions matching TRBD2. J lost 5 bases, V lost 4 bases, and 3 bases had no gene match. CDR1 is SGHNT and CDR2 is YYREEE in the germline V gene (reference sequence). This CDR3 spans 14 amino acids. The CDR3 nucleotides read TGTGCCAGCAGCACGACTAGCGGGAGTGAGACCCAGTACTTC. Translated: CASSTTSGSETQYF.

The chain uses TRBV2 and TRBJ2-7; 8 bases are a match to TRBD2. The germline V gene has CDR1 SNHLY and CDR2 FYNNEI. This CDR3 spans 14 amino acids. V shed 5 bases and J 2 bases; nucleotides not matched to a gene: 5. DNA for the CDR3: TGTGCCAGCAGTCCACTAGCGGCCCCCTACGAGCAGTACTTC. Translation gives CASSPLAAPYEQYF.

The chain recombines TRBV9 with TRBJ2-3, with TRBD1 as a possible D gene (5 bases). CDR1 and CDR2 (germline): SGDLS, YYNGEE. CDR3 length: 17 residues. V lost 4 bases, J lost 4 bases, and 22 bases lay in between. The CDR3 loop is CASSITGAASSADTQYF. In DNA, the CDR3 is TGTGCCAGCAGCATCACAGGTGCGGCGTCGTCGGCAGATACGCAGTATTTT.

The rearrangement joins TRBV11-2 to TRBJ2-7, with 8 bases aligning to TRBD1. The CDR3 has 14 amino acids. Germline loops: CDR1 SGHAT, CDR2 FQNNGV. Trimming at V came to 2 bases and at J to 5 bases, leaving 5 bases not matched to a gene. CDR3 coding DNA: TGTGCCAGCAGCTTAAACAGGGGGACGGACGAGCAGTACTTC. Amino acid sequence: CASSLNRGTDEQYF.

This sequence joins TRBV27 and TRBJ1-1; 7 nucleotides agree with TRBD1. V shed 4 bases and J 1 base; nucleotides not matched to a gene: 0. CDR3 size: 13 residues. Germline V CDR1 and CDR2: MNHEY, SMNVEV (reference sequence). The CDR3 coding sequence is TGTGCCAGCAGTTACAGGGGGAACACTGAAGCTTTCTTT. Amino acid sequence: CASSYRGNTEAFF.

V usage is TRBV6-5 and J usage is TRBJ2-1, with D maybe TRBD2 (6 bases). V shed 3 bases and J shed 5 bases, with 17 bases lying between them. The CDR3 is made up of 16 amino acids. Per germline, CDR1 MNHEY and CDR2 SVGAGI. Here the CDR3 DNA reads TGTGCCAGCAGTTATGATTCAGGGACTGCTGACAATGAGCAGTTCTTC. Residues: CASSYDSGTADNEQFF.

This chain connects TRBV27 to TRBJ1-2, with D unresolved. This CDR3 contains 13 residues. Trimming pared 2 bases from V and 3 bases from J, leaving 7 bases between. Germline CDR1 and CDR2: MNHEY and SMNVEV (reference sequence). The CDR3 here is CASSLRTDYGYTF. The CDR3 region has the DNA TGTGCCAGCAGTTTACGAACAGACTATGGCTACACCTTC.

This chain uses TRBV7-9 with TRBJ2-5; 11 bases map to TRBD2. The germline V gene encodes CDR1 SEHNR and CDR2 FQNEAQ (reference sequence). With 3 bases clipped from V and 8 bases from J, the junction kept 14 bases outside the gene matches. The CDR3 loop spans 17 amino acids. In nucleotides, the CDR3 is TGTGCCAGCAGCTTCGGAGTAGCGGGAGGGGCTCAAGCCACCCAGTACTTC. This translates into CASSFGVAGGAQATQYF.

This sequence joins TRBV25-1 and TRBJ1-1, with D perhaps matching TRBD1 (5 bases). Trimming stripped 2 bases from V and 5 bases from J, with 15 bases between. This CDR3 has 15 amino acids. Germline V CDR1 and CDR2: MGHDK, SYGVNS. The CDR3 is CASSEPGGTFTEAFF. CDR3 bases: TGTGCCAGCAGTGAACCCGGGGGAACTTTTACTGAAGCTTTCTTT.

The genes are TRBV19 and TRBJ1-1, with TRBD1 identical over 9 bases. J was trimmed by 7 bases and V by 5 bases; bases with no gene match: 11. This CDR3 has 15 residues. Germline values: CDR1 LNHDA, CDR2 SQIVND (reference sequence). The CDR3 loop is CASSLRDRDRREAFF. The CDR3 region has the DNA TGTGCCAGTAGTCTCCGGGACAGGGATAGGCGTGAAGCTTTCTTT.

The J gene is TRBJ2-3, the V gene TRBV7-9, with D hard to call. Between the trimmed V and J ends, which lost 7 bases and 8 bases, there was a span of 19 bases. The V gene's germline CDR1 is SEHNR and CDR2 FQNEAQ (reference sequence). The CDR3 is 14 residues long. Here the CDR3 DNA reads TGTGCCAGCAACCCCGACACGTTGGAAGGTACGCAGTATTTT. Translation: CASNPDTLEGTQYF. The full variable domain, its missing parts supplied by reference TRBV7-9 and TRBJ2-3, is DTGVSQNPRHKITKRGQNVTFRCDPISEHNRLYWYRQTLGQGPEFLTYFQNEAQLEKSRLLSDRFSAERPKGSFSTLEIQRTEQGDSAMYLCASNPDTLEGTQYFGPGTRLTVL.

J is TRBJ1-2 and V is TRBV18; a possible D gene is TRBD1 (6 bases). The CDR3 is 15 residues long. The V gene lost 6 bases and the J gene lost 3 bases, with 17 bases spanning the gap. Looked up from germline, CDR1 is KGHSH and CDR2 is LQKENI. The CDR3 DNA reads as TGTGCCAGCTCGCCAGCGCGGGGGGCGGACTATGGCTACACCTTC. Translated: CASSPARGADYGYTF.

The chain carries TRBV7-9 and TRBJ2-7, with 10 bases lining up with TRBD2. Germline lookup yields CDR1 SEHNR and CDR2 FQNEAQ (reference sequence). Trimming removed 5 bases from V and 2 bases from J; junction bases left unmatched: 9. This CDR3 comprises 16 residues. CDR3 sequence: CASSPKTSGPTYEQYF. The CDR3 DNA follows: TGTGCCAGCAGCCCCAAGACTAGCGGGCCGACCTACGAGCAGTACTTC.

The V call is TRBV5-1, the J call TRBJ2-7; 9 bases are shared with TRBD2. This CDR3 has 17 amino acids. Trimming at V came to 4 bases and at J to 0 bases, leaving 11 bases not matched to a gene. CDR1 SGHRS and CDR2 YFSETQ come from the germline V gene. This chain's CDR3 is CASSPGPIAGASYEQYF. As DNA, the CDR3 is TGCGCCAGCAGCCCCGGCCCGATAGCGGGGGCCTCCTACGAGCAGTACTTC.

V gene TRBV2 combines with J gene TRBJ2-5; 9 positions agree with TRBD2. Germline V gene sequence: CDR1 SNHLY, CDR2 FYNNEI. CDR3 length equals 16 residues. With V trimmed by 7 bases and J by 0 bases, 9 bases remained unmatched. As DNA, the CDR3 is TGTGCCAGCACTTTGGGGGCTAGCGGGAACCAAGAGACCCAGTACTTC. This encodes CASTLGASGNQETQYF.

The J gene is TRBJ1-1, the V gene TRBV7-9; D not resolved. This CDR3 is 14 amino acids long. V dropped 2 bases and J dropped 2 bases, with 9 bases sitting between them. Germline CDR1 and CDR2: SEHNR and FQNEAQ (reference sequence). In DNA, the CDR3 is TGTGCCAGCAGCTTACCTGAGGCAAACACTGAAGCTTTCTTT. This sequence encodes CASSLPEANTEAFF.

The chain recombines TRBV19 with TRBJ2-1; 7 bases are a match to TRBD2. Looked up from germline, CDR1 is LNHDA and CDR2 is SQIVND (reference sequence). The ends lost 3 bases at V and 5 bases at J; junction bases unmatched: 7. The CDR3 length is 15 residues. CDR3 region: CASSIPASGNNEQFF. In DNA form, the CDR3 reads TGTGCCAGTAGTATCCCGGCTAGCGGAAACAATGAGCAGTTCTTC.

V is TRBV19 and J is TRBJ2-5; TRBD2 matches at 13 bases. The length of the CDR3 is 18 residues. From germline, CDR1 is LNHDA and CDR2 SQIVND (reference sequence). Trimming at V came to 5 bases and at J to 5 bases, leaving 14 bases not matched to a gene. CDR3 DNA: TGTGCCAGTAGTGTCGCGGGACTAGCGGGACCAAGAGCGGAGACCCAGTACTTC. Translated: CASSVAGLAGPRAETQYF.